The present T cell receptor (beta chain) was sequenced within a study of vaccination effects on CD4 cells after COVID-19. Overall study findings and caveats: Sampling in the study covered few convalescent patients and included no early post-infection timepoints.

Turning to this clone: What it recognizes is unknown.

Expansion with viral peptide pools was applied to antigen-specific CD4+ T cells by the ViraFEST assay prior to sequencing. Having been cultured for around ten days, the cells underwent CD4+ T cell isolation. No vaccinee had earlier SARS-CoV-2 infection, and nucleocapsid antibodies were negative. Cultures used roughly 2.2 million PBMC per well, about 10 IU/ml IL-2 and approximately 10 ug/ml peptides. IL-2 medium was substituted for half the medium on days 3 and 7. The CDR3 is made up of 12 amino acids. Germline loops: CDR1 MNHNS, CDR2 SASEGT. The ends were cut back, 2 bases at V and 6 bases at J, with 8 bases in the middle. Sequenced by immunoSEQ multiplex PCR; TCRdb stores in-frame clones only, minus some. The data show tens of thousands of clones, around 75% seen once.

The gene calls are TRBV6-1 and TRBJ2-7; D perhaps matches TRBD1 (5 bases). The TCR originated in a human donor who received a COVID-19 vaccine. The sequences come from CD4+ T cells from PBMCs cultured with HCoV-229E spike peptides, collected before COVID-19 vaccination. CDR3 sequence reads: CASSERGFEQYV. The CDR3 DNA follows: TGTGCCAGCAGTGAAAGGGGTTTCGAGCAGTACGTC.